The rows below give T cell receptor beta chains drawn from one sample of a study of OX40 agonist ivuxolimab in advanced cancers. TCRdb keeps only in-frame clones here, not all; method: immunoSEQ multiplex PCR. The data show around 83,000 clones, about four fifths seen once. Sequencing was performed on CD4+ or CD8+ T cells sorted from blood, taken in a trial of the OX40 agonist ivuxolimab. The receptors here all came from an adult with an advanced solid tumor such as melanoma, head and neck, liver or kidney cancer. The CDR3 runs from the conserved cysteine through the conserved F or W.

j_call v_call cdr3_aa
TRBJ1-6 TRBV19 CASSIVPGQGIGSPLHF
TRBJ2-7 TRBV7-9 CASSPIGGTGSYEQYF
TRBJ1-4 TRBV7-2 CASSRGVGRKLFF
TRBJ2-6 TRBV28 CASSPKQGLGANVLTF
TRBJ1-1 TRBV9 CASSATGNTEAFF
TRBJ1-1 TRBV7-9 CASSPLVTEAFF
TRBJ2-6 TRBV7-8 CAGGANVLTF
TRBJ2-2 TRBV18 CASSLKNTGELFF
TRBJ2-1 TRBV11-2 CASSLALAGQTNNEQFF
TRBJ2-5 TRBV7-8 CASSFSWGNSGGEETQYF
TRBJ2-7 TRBV27 CASSSSTGGEQYF
TRBJ1-4 TRBV9 CASSPGDSSLEKLFF
TRBJ2-7 TRBV5-1 CASSLGLLAGEGEQYF
TRBJ1-1 TRBV7-8 CASSFTENTEAFF
TRBJ1-5 TRBV5-1 CASSLDGLDQPQHF
TRBJ2-1 TRBV6-6 CASSPPPTDEQFF
TRBJ2-4 TRBV6-6 CASSYSSGAKNIQYF
TRBJ1-1 TRBV30 CAWSRGVLAEAFF
TRBJ1-1 TRBV6-5 CASSFDRGMNTEAFF
TRBJ2-1 TRBV7-2 CASTNFLAEQFF
TRBJ1-6 TRBV7-9 CASSLVGDNSPLHF
TRBJ1-2 TRBV7-9 CASSVGGSRAANYGYTF
TRBJ1-3 TRBV6-5 CASSLRDTAGNTIYF
TRBJ1-3 TRBV11-3 CASSFGVNTIYF
TRBJ2-4 TRBV30 CAWSDKLTSAGNIQYF
TRBJ1-4 TRBV30 CAWKPGQKKLFF
TRBJ2-3 TRBV25-1 CASWHTDTQYF
TRBJ1-1 TRBV6-1 CASSGTLNTEAFF
TRBJ2-5 TRBV5-1 CASSPSSQRGQETQYF
TRBJ1-1 TRBV29-1 CSGQGAGLTEAFF
TRBJ2-3 TRBV18 CASSPTDTQYF
TRBJ2-2 TRBV2 CASSSPTGQEAGELFF
TRBJ2-7 TRBV4-3 CASSQTPISGFYEQYF
TRBJ2-2 TRBV10-1 CASSWNTGELFF
TRBJ2-2 TRBV5-4 CASSLVGGITGELFF
TRBJ1-6 TRBV2 CASSRPYGDSPLHF
TRBJ1-2 TRBV29-1 CSVGRQGYGYGYTF
TRBJ1-5 TRBV7-2 CASSLGVRGYQPQHF
TRBJ2-2 TRBV19 CASQDRGWAGELFF
TRBJ2-5 TRBV13 CASSLEGLGETQYF
TRBJ1-1 TRBV5-1 CASSFRNEAFF
TRBJ2-5 TRBV7-7 CASSYAGETQYF
TRBJ1-2 TRBV6-5 CASTPTSGVVSGYTF
TRBJ2-1 TRBV5-6 CASSPGKGSYNEQFF